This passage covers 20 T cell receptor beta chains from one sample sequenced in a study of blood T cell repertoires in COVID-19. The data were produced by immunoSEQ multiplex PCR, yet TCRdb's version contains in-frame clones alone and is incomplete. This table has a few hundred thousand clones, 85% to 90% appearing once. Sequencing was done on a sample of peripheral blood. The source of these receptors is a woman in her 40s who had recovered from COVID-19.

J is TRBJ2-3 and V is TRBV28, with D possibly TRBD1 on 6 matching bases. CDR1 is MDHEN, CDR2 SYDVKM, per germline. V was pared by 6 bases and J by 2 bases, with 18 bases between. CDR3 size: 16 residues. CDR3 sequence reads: CASSLPTGKSTDTQYF. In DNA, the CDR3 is TGTGCCAGCAGCCTTCCGACAGGAAAATCCACAGATACGCAGTATTTT.

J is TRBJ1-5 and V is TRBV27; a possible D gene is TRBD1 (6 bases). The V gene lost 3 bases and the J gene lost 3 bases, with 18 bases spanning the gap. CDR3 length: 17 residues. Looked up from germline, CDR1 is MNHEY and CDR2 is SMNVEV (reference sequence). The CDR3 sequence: CASSFSGTGGPNQPQHF. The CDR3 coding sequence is TGTGCCAGCAGTTTTTCCGGGACCGGGGGGCCCAATCAGCCCCAGCATTTT.

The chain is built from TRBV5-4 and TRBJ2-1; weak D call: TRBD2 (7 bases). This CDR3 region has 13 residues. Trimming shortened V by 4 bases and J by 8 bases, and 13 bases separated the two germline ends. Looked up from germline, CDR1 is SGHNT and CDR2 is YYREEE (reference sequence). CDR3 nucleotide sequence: TGTGCCAGCAGCCCTGAGGGGGGGGATGAGCAGTTCTTC. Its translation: CASSPEGGDEQFF.

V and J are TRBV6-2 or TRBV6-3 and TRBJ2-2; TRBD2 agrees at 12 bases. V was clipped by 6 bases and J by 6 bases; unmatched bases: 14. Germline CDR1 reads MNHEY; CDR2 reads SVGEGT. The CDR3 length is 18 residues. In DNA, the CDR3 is TGTGCCAGCAGCCGCCACCCGACTAGCGGGAGAGGGGCCGGGGAGCTGTTTTTT. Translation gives CASSRHPTSGRGAGELFF.

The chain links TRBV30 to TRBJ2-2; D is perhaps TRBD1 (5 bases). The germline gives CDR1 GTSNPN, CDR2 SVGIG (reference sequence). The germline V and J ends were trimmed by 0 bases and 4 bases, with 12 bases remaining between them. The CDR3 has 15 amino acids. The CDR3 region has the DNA TGTGCCTGGAGTGTGATCCAGGGATCCACCGGGGAGCTGTTTTTT. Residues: CAWSVIQGSTGELFF.

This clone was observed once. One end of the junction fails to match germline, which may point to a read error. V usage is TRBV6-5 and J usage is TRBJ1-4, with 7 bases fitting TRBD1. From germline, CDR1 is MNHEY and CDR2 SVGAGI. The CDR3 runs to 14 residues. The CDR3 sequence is CASSYSKQLGQETF. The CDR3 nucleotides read TGTGCCAGCAGTTACTCGAAACAGTTAGGACAGGAAACTTTT.

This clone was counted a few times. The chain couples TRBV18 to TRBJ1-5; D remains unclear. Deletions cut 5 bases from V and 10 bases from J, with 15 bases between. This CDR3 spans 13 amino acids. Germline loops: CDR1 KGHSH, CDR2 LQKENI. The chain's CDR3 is CASSSVADEPQHF. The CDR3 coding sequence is TGTGCCAGCTCATCCGTTGCGGATGAACCCCAGCATTTT.

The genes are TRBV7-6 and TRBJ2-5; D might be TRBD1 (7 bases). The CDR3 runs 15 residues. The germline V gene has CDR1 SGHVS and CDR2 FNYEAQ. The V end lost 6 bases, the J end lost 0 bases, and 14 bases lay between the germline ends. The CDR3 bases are TGTGCCAGCAGACCAGGGGGGTACGACCAAGAGACCCAGTACTTC. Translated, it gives CASRPGGYDQETQYF.

Here the CDR3 DNA reads TGTGCCACCAGTGCCGGGACTGGGGCAGATACGCAGTATTTT. Amino acids: CATSAGTGADTQYF. The J gene is TRBJ2-3, the V gene TRBV24-1; tentative D call: TRBD2 (6 bases). The CDR3 extends over 14 amino acids. Germline values: CDR1 KGHDR, CDR2 SFDVKD. V lost 5 bases and J 4 bases, leaving 12 bases between the germline ends.

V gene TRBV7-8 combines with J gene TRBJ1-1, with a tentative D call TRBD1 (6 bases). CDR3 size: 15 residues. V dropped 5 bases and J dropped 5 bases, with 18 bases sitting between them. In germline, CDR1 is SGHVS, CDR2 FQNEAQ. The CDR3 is CASSPRGQFGTEAFF. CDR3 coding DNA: TGTGCCAGCAGCCCCCGAGGACAGTTTGGGACTGAAGCTTTCTTT.

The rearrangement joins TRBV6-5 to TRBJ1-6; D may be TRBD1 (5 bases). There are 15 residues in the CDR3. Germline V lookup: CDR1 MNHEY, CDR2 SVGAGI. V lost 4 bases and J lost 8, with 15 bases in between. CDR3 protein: CASSSQGLRDSPLHF. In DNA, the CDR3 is TGTGCCAGCAGTTCTCAGGGACTCCGGGATTCACCCCTCCACTTT.

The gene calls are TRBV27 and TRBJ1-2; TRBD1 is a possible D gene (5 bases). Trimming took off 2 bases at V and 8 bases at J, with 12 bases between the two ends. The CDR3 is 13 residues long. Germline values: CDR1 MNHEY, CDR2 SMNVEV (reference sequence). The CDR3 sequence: CASSLTGALGYTF. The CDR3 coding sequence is TGTGCCAGCAGTTTAACAGGCGCCCTGGGCTACACCTTC.

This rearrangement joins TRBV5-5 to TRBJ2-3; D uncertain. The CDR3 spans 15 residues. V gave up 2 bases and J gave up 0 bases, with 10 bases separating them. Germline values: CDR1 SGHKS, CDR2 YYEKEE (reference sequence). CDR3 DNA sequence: TGTGCCAGCAGCTTTCCCCTATCCAGCACAGATACGCAGTATTTT. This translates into CASSFPLSSTDTQYF. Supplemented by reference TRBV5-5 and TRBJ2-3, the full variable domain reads DAGVTQSPTHLIKTRGQQVTLRCSPISGHKSVSWYQQVLGQGPQFIFQYYEKEERGRGNFPDRFSARQFPNYSSELNVNALLLGDSALYLCASSFPLSSTDTQYFGPGTRLTVL.

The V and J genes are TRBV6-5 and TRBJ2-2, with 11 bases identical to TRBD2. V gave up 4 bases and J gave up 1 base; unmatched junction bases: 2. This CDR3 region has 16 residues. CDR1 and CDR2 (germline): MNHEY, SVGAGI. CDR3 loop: CASSLGLAVNTGELFF. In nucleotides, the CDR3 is TGTGCCAGCAGTTTGGGACTAGCGGTGAACACCGGGGAGCTGTTTTTT.

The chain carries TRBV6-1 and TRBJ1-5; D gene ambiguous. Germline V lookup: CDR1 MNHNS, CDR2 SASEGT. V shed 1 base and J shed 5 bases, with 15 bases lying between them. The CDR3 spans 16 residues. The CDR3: CASSEGSIGLYQPQHF. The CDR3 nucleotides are TGTGCCAGCAGTGAAGGTAGTATTGGGCTTTATCAGCCCCAGCATTTT.

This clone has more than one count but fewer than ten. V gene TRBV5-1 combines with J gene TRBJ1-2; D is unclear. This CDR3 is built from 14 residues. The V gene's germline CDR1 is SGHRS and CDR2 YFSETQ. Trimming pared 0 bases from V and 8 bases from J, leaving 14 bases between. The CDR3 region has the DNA TGCGCCAGCAGCTTGGGGGCCGGGGTAGACGGCTACACCTTC. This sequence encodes CASSLGAGVDGYTF.

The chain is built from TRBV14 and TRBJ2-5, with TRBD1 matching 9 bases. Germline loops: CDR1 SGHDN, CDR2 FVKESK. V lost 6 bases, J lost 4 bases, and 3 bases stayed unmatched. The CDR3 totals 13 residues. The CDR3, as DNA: TGTGCCAGCAGTTACAGGGGGCTAGAGACCCAGTACTTC. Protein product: CASSYRGLETQYF.

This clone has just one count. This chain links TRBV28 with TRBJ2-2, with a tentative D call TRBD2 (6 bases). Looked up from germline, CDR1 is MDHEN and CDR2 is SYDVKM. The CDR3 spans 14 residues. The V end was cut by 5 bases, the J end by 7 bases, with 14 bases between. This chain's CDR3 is CASSPHSGVGELFF. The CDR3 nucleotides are TGTGCCAGCAGTCCACATTCGGGGGTCGGGGAGCTGTTTTTT.

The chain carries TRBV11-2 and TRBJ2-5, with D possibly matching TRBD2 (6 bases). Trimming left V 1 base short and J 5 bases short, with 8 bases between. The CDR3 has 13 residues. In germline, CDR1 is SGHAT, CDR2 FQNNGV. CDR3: CASSLGLVETQYF. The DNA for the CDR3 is TGTGCCAGCAGCTTAGGACTAGTGGAGACCCAGTACTTC.

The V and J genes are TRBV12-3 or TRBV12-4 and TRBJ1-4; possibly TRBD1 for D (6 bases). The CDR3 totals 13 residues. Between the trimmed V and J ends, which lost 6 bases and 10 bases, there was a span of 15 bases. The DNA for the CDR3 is TGTGCCAGCAGAACGAATCTAGGGGGAAAACTGTTTTTT. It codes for CASRTNLGGKLFF.